These T cell receptor beta chains were read from a single sample in a study of CD8 T cells in Susac syndrome. TCRdb called the immunoSEQ multiplex PCR reads again in MiXCR, with one record for every CDR3 protein. The sample has 250,000 or so distinct CDR3 sequences, 93% seen once. The specimen was CD4+ T cells from PBMCs. The receptors were sampled from a human donor with multiple sclerosis. The CDR3 runs from the conserved cysteine through the conserved F or W. A D gene is named only where the DNA matches it firmly. A clone size is listed for some rows: how often the clone was seen (once, few, many), or a class if it is expanded.

once	TRBJ2-7	TRBD1	TRBV3-1	CASNSRGNGEQYF	TGTGCCAGCAATAGCAGGGGGAATGGCGAGCAGTACTTC
once	TRBJ1-5	TRBD1	TRBV30	CAWSLGTGGQPQHF	TGTGCCTGGAGTCTCGGGACAGGAGGACAGCCCCAGCATTTT
-	TRBJ1-2	-	TRBV6-6	CASSYPGTERYTF	TGTGCCAGCAGTTACCCAGGGACGGAGCGCTACACCTTC
few	TRBJ2-5	-	TRBV19	CASSFGREETQYF	TGTGCCAGTAGTTTTGGCAGGGAGGAGACCCAGTACTTC
-	TRBJ2-5	-	TRBV12-3/TRBV12-4	CASSLVRRETQYF	TGTGCCAGCAGTTTGGTCCGACGAGAGACCCAGTACTTC
-	TRBJ2-2	TRBD1	TRBV5-1	CASMDRGNTGELFF	TGCGCCAGCATGGACAGGGGGAACACCGGGGAGCTGTTTTTT
once	TRBJ2-2	-	TRBV7-8	CASSRRDTGELFF	TGTGCCAGCAGCAGAAGAGATACCGGGGAGCTGTTTTTT
-	TRBJ1-2	-	TRBV5-1	CASSLDQGYGYTF	TGCGCCAGCAGCTTGGACCAGGGCTATGGCTACACCTTC
-	TRBJ2-5	-	TRBV29-1	CSVAVGGRETQYF	TGCAGCGTTGCGGTGGGGGGCCGAGAGACCCAGTACTTC
-	TRBJ1-3	TRBD1	TRBV23-1	CASSQDRGSGNTIYF	TGCGCCAGCAGTCAAGACAGGGGCTCTGGAAACACCATATATTTT
-	TRBJ2-7	-	TRBV5-1	CASSFLAGASYEQYF	TGCGCCAGCAGCTTTCTCGCGGGGGCGTCCTACGAGCAGTACTTC
-	TRBJ1-2	-	TRBV20-1	CSATGNYGYTF	TGCAGTGCCACAGGAAACTATGGCTACACCTTC
once	TRBJ2-1	-	TRBV10-3	CAISEPLGVVDEQFF	TGTGCCATCAGTGAGCCTTTGGGGGTTGTCGATGAGCAGTTCTTC
-	TRBJ2-3	-	TRBV13	CASSLILPVGLGTDTQYF	TGTGCCAGCAGCTTAATCCTACCAGTGGGACTGGGCACAGATACGCAGTATTTT
-	TRBJ2-3	TRBD2	TRBV20-1	CSAPTSGTDTQYF	TGCAGTGCTCCTACTAGCGGCACAGATACGCAGTATTTT
-	TRBJ1-2	-	TRBV18	CASSPLRGPEFYGYTF	TGTGCCAGCTCACCACTTAGGGGACCCGAGTTCTATGGCTACACCTTC
-	TRBJ2-2	TRBD1	TRBV20-1	CSATGTGGAGELFF	TGCAGTGCTACTGGGACAGGGGGAGCCGGGGAGCTGTTTTTT
-	TRBJ2-5	-	TRBV5-6	CASSFVSEETQYF	TGTGCCAGCAGCTTTGTTAGCGAAGAGACCCAGTACTTC
-	TRBJ2-1	-	TRBV5-1	CASSLEPQGSYNEQFF	TGCGCCAGCAGCTTGGAGCCGCAGGGTTCCTACAATGAGCAGTTCTTC
-	TRBJ1-2	-	TRBV29-1	CSVDGGRNYGYTF	TGCAGCGTTGATGGGGGGCGGAACTATGGCTACACCTTC
-	TRBJ1-2	-	TRBV6-2/TRBV6-3	CASRYGGQRYGYTF	TGTGCCAGCAGGTACGGTGGACAGCGCTATGGCTACACCTTC
-	TRBJ2-2	-	TRBV5-1	CASSLGTAYTGELFF	TGCGCCAGCAGCCTTGGGACGGCATACACCGGGGAGCTGTTTTTT
-	TRBJ1-1	TRBD1	TRBV20-1	CSALDRVPFF	TGCAGTGCCTTGGACAGGGTGCCTTTCTTT
-	TRBJ2-3	-	TRBV2	CASSLGIFMDTQYF	TGTGCCAGCAGTTTAGGTATCTTTATGGATACGCAGTATTTT
-	TRBJ2-5	TRBD2	TRBV28	CASRESGRSRETQYF	TGTGCCAGCAGGGAGAGCGGGAGGAGTAGAGAGACCCAGTACTTC
-	TRBJ2-5	-	TRBV20-1	CSAEPSNLQETQYF	TGCAGTGCCGAACCCTCGAACCTCCAAGAGACCCAGTACTTC
once	TRBJ2-7	TRBD1	TRBV12-3/TRBV12-4	CASSGTGGYEQYF	TGTGCCAGCTCCGGGACAGGGGGTTACGAGCAGTACTTC
-	TRBJ1-5	TRBD1	TRBV6-2/TRBV6-3	CASSPVTTGSRQPQHF	TGTGCCAGCAGCCCGGTTACGACAGGGTCGAGGCAGCCCCAGCATTTT
-	TRBJ2-5	TRBD1	TRBV7-2	CASSLGGRTGLETQYF	TGTGCCAGCAGCTTAGGTGGCCGGACAGGGCTAGAGACCCAGTACTTC
few	TRBJ1-5	-	TRBV30	CAWSRDSNQPQHF	TGTGCCTGGAGTCGGGACAGCAATCAGCCCCAGCATTTT
once	TRBJ2-3	TRBD2	TRBV12-3/TRBV12-4	CASSPGTSGLRTDTQYF	TGTGCCAGCAGCCCAGGGACTAGCGGATTGCGCACAGATACGCAGTATTTT
-	TRBJ2-3	-	TRBV7-6	CASSLSWGNTDTQYF	TGTGCCAGCAGCTTATCTTGGGGGAACACAGATACGCAGTATTTT
-	TRBJ2-3	-	TRBV5-4	CASSPPDGSVYTQYF	TGTGCCAGCAGCCCCCCGGACGGGTCAGTGTATACGCAGTATTTT